Each of the 23 T cell receptor beta chains below was sequenced from the same sample in a study of T cell responses to AZD1222 COVID-19 vaccine. TCRdb's table, derived via immunoSEQ multiplex PCR, lists solely in-frame clones and lacks some. The sample shows approximately 120,000 clones, approximately 88% of them seen only once. The source was peripheral blood, collected on day 0 of AZD1222 vaccination. These TCRs come from an adult in good health.

In this sample, this clone turned up a few times. The rearrangement uses TRBV20-1 and TRBJ2-7, with D hard to call. Germline values: CDR1 DFQATT, CDR2 SNEGSKA (reference sequence). This CDR3 has 11 amino acids. Trimming took off 1 base at V and 4 bases at J, with 5 bases between the two ends. Here the CDR3 DNA reads TGCAGTGCTAGAGCGGTATACGAGCAGTACTTC. Encoded protein: CSARAVYEQYF.

This chain links TRBV7-9 with TRBJ2-3; D ambiguous. This CDR3 is 14 amino acids long. Looked up from germline, CDR1 is SEHNR and CDR2 is FQNEAQ (reference sequence). V lost 5 bases to trimming and J lost 5 bases, with 14 bases between them. CDR3 in DNA: TGTGCCAGCAGCGTCAGCATCTCTAGAGATACGCAGTATTTT. It is translated as CASSVSISRDTQYF.

This chain links TRBV5-1 with TRBJ2-5; TRBD2 aligns across 10 bases. The CDR3 is 16 amino acids. Trimming removed 4 bases from V and 5 bases from J; junction bases left unmatched: 11. Germline loops: CDR1 SGHRS, CDR2 YFSETQ. DNA of the CDR3: TGCGCCAGCAGCGGTCTAGCGGGAGTAGGTTATGAGACCCAGTACTTC. Its translation: CASSGLAGVGYETQYF.

The V call is TRBV6-1, the J call TRBJ1-1; weak D call: TRBD1 (5 bases). V lost 1 base and J lost 1, with 10 bases in between. CDR3 size: 15 residues. Germline CDR1 is MNHNS and CDR2 is SASEGT. CDR3 sequence (DNA): TGTGCCAGCAGTGAAGGGGGGAACTCGAACACTGAAGCTTTCTTT. Encoded protein: CASSEGGNSNTEAFF.

The gene calls are TRBV28 and TRBJ1-5, with D perhaps TRBD1 (6 bases). Germline loops: CDR1 MDHEN, CDR2 SYDVKM. Trimming shortened V by 7 bases and J by 5 bases, and 15 bases separated the two germline ends. The CDR3 contains 14 residues. CDR3 in DNA: TGTGCCAGCAATACTCCAGGGGACGATCAGCCCCAGCATTTT. Residues: CASNTPGDDQPQHF.

This chain connects TRBV19 to TRBJ1-2, with a tentative D call TRBD1 (6 bases). Trimming removed 7 bases from V and 0 bases from J, with 21 bases in between. CDR1 is LNHDA and CDR2 is SQIVND in the germline V gene (reference sequence). The CDR3 sequence is 17 residues long. CDR3 amino acids: CASTQRGAGVANYGYTF. The CDR3 DNA reads as TGTGCCAGTACCCAACGGGGGGCAGGCGTGGCTAACTATGGCTACACCTTC.

This rearrangement joins TRBV29-1 to TRBJ1-1; D gene ambiguous. Trimming took off 7 bases at V and 7 bases at J, with 13 bases between the two ends. This CDR3 region has 11 residues. Germline CDR1 and CDR2: SQVTM and ANQGSEA. CDR3 protein: CSADRVSEAFF. DNA for the CDR3: TGCAGCGCTGATCGGGTCAGTGAAGCTTTCTTT. Full variable domain (remainder filled in from reference TRBV29-1 and TRBJ1-1): SAVISQKPSRDICQRGTSLTIQCQVDSQVTMMFWYRQQPGQSLTLIATANQGSEATYESGFVIDKFPISRPNLTFSTLTVSNMSPEDSSIYLCSADRVSEAFFGQGTRLTVV.

This clone was detected once. This chain uses TRBV5-1 with TRBJ2-2; TRBD2 might be the D (6 bases). Germline values: CDR1 SGHRS, CDR2 YFSETQ. This CDR3 is 16 amino acids long. The ends were cut back, 5 bases at V and 0 bases at J, with 14 bases in the middle. The CDR3 region is CASRSDGGANTGELFF. The CDR3, as DNA: TGCGCCAGCAGATCGGACGGGGGAGCGAACACCGGGGAGCTGTTTTTT.

The count of this clone is one. The chain links TRBV2 to TRBJ2-1, with unresolved D. The CDR3 consists of 11 residues. Trimming took 1 base from V and 7 from J, leaving 2 bases between them. Per the germline V gene, CDR1 is SNHLY and CDR2 is FYNNEI. CDR3 DNA: TGTGCCAGCAGTGAAGGAAATGAGCAGTTCTTC. This codes for CASSEGNEQFF. The whole variable domain, remainder taken from reference TRBV2 and TRBJ2-1, is EPEVTQTPSHQVTQMGQEVILRCVPISNHLYFYWYRQILGQKVEFLVSFYNNEISEKSEIFDDQFSVERPDGSNFTLKIRSTKLEDSAMYFCASSEGNEQFFGPGTRLTVL.

The chain links TRBV30 to TRBJ1-4; D perhaps matches TRBD1 (5 bases). Trimming took off 2 bases at V and 3 bases at J, with 19 bases between the two ends. Germline values: CDR1 GTSNPN, CDR2 SVGIG (reference sequence). The CDR3 runs 17 residues. The CDR3 DNA is TGTGCCTGGAGTCAATACAGGTCGGCATGGTCTAATGAAAAACTGTTTTTT. Translated: CAWSQYRSAWSNEKLFF. Drawing the rest from reference TRBV30 and TRBJ1-4, the complete variable domain is SQTIHQWPATLVQPVGSPLSLECTVEGTSNPNLYWYRQAAGRGLQLLFYSVGIGQISSEVPQNLSASRPQDRQFILSSKKLLLSDSGFYLCAWSQYRSAWSNEKLFFGSGTQLSVL.

The chain employs TRBV28 and TRBJ1-1, with D unresolved. The V end was cut by 1 base, the J end by 6 bases, with 9 bases between. The CDR3 loop spans 13 amino acids. The V gene's germline CDR1 is MDHEN and CDR2 SYDVKM. The CDR3 region has the DNA TGTGCCAGCAGTTTATTCGCCGACCCTGAAGCTTTCTTT. Its protein is CASSLFADPEAFF.

The chain has TRBV28 and TRBJ2-1; either TRBD1 or TRBD2 may supply D (6 bases each). The germline V gene encodes CDR1 MDHEN and CDR2 SYDVKM. With 8 bases removed from V and 6 bases from J, the gap between germline ends came to 17 bases. CDR3 size: 14 residues. CDR3 sequence reads: CASRGTGRSNEQFF. Written as DNA, the CDR3 is TGTGCCAGCCGCGGTACAGGGAGGAGCAATGAGCAGTTCTTC.

The V call is TRBV6-5, the J call TRBJ2-5; TRBD2 matches at 9 bases. With V trimmed by 6 bases and J by 5 bases, 4 bases remained unmatched. The CDR3 runs to 13 residues. Germline assignment: CDR1 MNHEY and CDR2 SVGAGI. CDR3 in amino acids: CASSASGGETQYF. The DNA for the CDR3 is TGTGCCAGCAGCGCCAGCGGGGGGGAGACCCAGTACTTC.

This chain uses TRBV7-8 with TRBJ1-5, with TRBD1 identical over 9 bases. The J segment lost 4 bases and the V segment lost 5 bases, leaving 15 bases of the junction unmatched. The CDR3 is 18 amino acids. Germline CDR1 SGHVS, CDR2 FQNEAQ. Written as DNA, the CDR3 is TGTGCCAGCAGCCCCCAATCATGGGACAGGGTACGGAATCAGCCCCAGCATTTT. Amino acids: CASSPQSWDRVRNQPQHF.

The chain has TRBV30 and TRBJ2-2; D might be TRBD1 (5 bases). Germline V lookup: CDR1 GTSNPN, CDR2 SVGIG (reference sequence). CDR3 length: 15 amino acids. V shed 3 bases and J shed 3 bases, with 14 bases lying between them. CDR3 sequence (DNA): TGTGCCTGGAGCTCAGGGTCATGGGACACCGGGGAGCTGTTTTTT. As protein: CAWSSGSWDTGELFF.

This chain connects TRBV28 to TRBJ1-5, with D perhaps TRBD1 (6 bases). Trimming removed 6 bases at V and 4 bases at J, with 16 bases between. This CDR3 is built from 15 residues. Looked up from germline, CDR1 is MDHEN and CDR2 is SYDVKM. The CDR3 here is CASSPTGIRNQPQHF. The CDR3 region has the DNA TGTGCCAGCAGCCCTACAGGGATTAGGAATCAGCCCCAGCATTTT.

This clone showed up just a few times. This chain joins TRBV20-1 and TRBJ1-4; D might be TRBD1 (6 bases). The CDR3 runs 16 residues. The ends were cut back, 3 bases at V and 5 bases at J, with 19 bases in the middle. Per the germline V gene, CDR1 is DFQATT and CDR2 is SNEGSKA (reference sequence). The CDR3 region is CSASMGHLQGNEKLFF. DNA of the CDR3: TGCAGTGCTAGTATGGGTCACCTACAGGGAAATGAAAAACTGTTTTTT.

The rearrangement uses TRBV10-1 and TRBJ2-1; TRBD2 aligns across 11 bases. This CDR3 contains 15 residues. V lost 5 bases and J lost 2; bases outside the gene matches: 2. The germline V gene encodes CDR1 WNHNN and CDR2 SYGVQD (reference sequence). CDR3 region: CASSSSGGPYNEQFF. CDR3 DNA sequence: TGCGCCAGCAGTTCTAGCGGGGGGCCCTACAATGAGCAGTTCTTC.

The chain employs TRBV3-1 (or the pseudogene TRBV3-2) and TRBJ2-2, with D maybe TRBD2 (5 bases). Trimming cost V 1 base and J 3 bases, with 12 bases left between them. Germline V CDR1 and CDR2: LGHDT, YNNKEL (reference sequence). The CDR3 is 16 amino acids. The chain's CDR3 is CASSQGTAVDTGELFF. The CDR3 DNA reads as TGTGCCAGCAGCCAAGGGACTGCGGTCGACACCGGGGAGCTGTTTTTT.

This chain connects TRBV20-1 to TRBJ2-7, with D tentatively TRBD2 (5 bases). Trimming left V 7 bases short and J 4 bases short, with 11 bases between. The CDR3 consists of 11 residues. Per the germline V gene, CDR1 is DFQATT and CDR2 is SNEGSKA (reference sequence). The CDR3 nucleotides read TGCAGTGTCCCTAGCAGTTACGAGCAGTACTTC. It is translated as CSVPSSYEQYF.

The V call is TRBV28, the J call TRBJ2-7; TRBD2 matches at 11 bases. Germline V CDR1 and CDR2: MDHEN, SYDVKM. After removal of 6 bases from V and 4 bases from J, the junction contained 23 bases not matched to a gene. The CDR3 has 20 residues. The CDR3 reads CASSVGNIAGGGYEWYEQYF. Here the CDR3 DNA reads TGTGCCAGCAGCGTCGGGAACATAGCGGGAGGGGGTTATGAATGGTACGAGCAGTACTTC.

V and J are TRBV28 and TRBJ1-5, with D perhaps TRBD1 (5 bases). Trimming took 6 bases from V and 0 from J, leaving 9 bases between them. This CDR3 contains 14 residues. CDR1 is MDHEN and CDR2 is SYDVKM in the germline V gene. DNA of the CDR3: TGTGCCAGCAGCTCAGGGCATAGCAATCAGCCCCAGCATTTT. Translated: CASSSGHSNQPQHF.

This chain links TRBV11-2 with TRBJ2-3; D is unresolved. CDR1 is SGHAT and CDR2 is FQNNGV in the germline V gene. V was clipped by 1 base and J by 5 bases, with 7 bases between them. The CDR3 contains 13 residues. CDR3 bases: TGTGCCAGCAGCTTAGGTGAGGTAGATACGCAGTATTTT. Amino acid sequence: CASSLGEVDTQYF.